The sequence of this TCR beta chain was determined in a study of cytomegalovirus exposure and HLA in healthy donors. In the study overall: There were 350 to 400 genotyped donors. Of these, about 81% fell in the genetic ancestry cluster associated with self-reported Caucasian donors. Points from the study as a whole: Highly shared variants forming one cluster were likely a sequencing artifact.

A note on this clone: The antigen remains unidentified.

PCR amplification relied on 60 Vbeta primers (plus 13 Jbeta primers). Measured with immunoSEQ multiplex PCR; TCRdb has only the in-frame clones, and not every one. The sample records about 110,000 clones, 70% being singletons. The V and J ends lost 8 bases and 4 bases respectively, with 15 bases between them. The CDR3 is 14 amino acids. The germline V gene encodes CDR1 SNHLY and CDR2 FYNNEI. Donors counted as nominally healthy when sampled, yet unrecorded immune exposures were likely. The source material was PBMCs. The V and J genes are TRBV2 and TRBJ2-1; possibly TRBD2 for D (6 bases). The clonotype was recovered from a man aged 30 to 45 in good health and CMV-seropositive. CDR3 region: CASRGLAVYNEQFF. CDR3 coding DNA: TGTGCCAGCCGAGGATTAGCGGTATACAATGAGCAGTTCTTC.